The T cell receptor (beta chain) under discussion was sequenced for a study of molecular identifiers for immune sequencing clone quantification. General study results and limits: Jurkat TCR RNA spiked in from one cell reportedly remained identifiable amid around 1 million naive cells. Should identical TCR molecules share a barcode, the sizes of highly expanded clones could be underestimated.

Details on this clonotype: Its specificity is not known.

CDR3 length: 15 residues. Germline V gene sequence: CDR1 LNHDA, CDR2 SQIVND (reference sequence). Trimming left V 3 bases short and J 2 bases short, with 13 bases between. Every naive CD8 library was made from between about 20,000 and 1,100,000 sorted cells with 10%, 30% or 50% RNA. TCRdb processed the PCR reads anew with MiXCR; each CDR3 protein has one entry. The table includes some 680,000 distinct CDR3 sequences, roughly 23% detected once. The receptor comes from a human donor in good health. Some libraries in this study had Jurkat cell RNA spiked in. The sample taken for sequencing was naive CD8+ T cells from blood, with Jurkat cell RNA spiked in. As for subset: FACS-sorted CD8+CD4-CCR7+CD45RA+ naive T cells. This chain uses TRBV19 with TRBJ1-2; D remains unclear. CDR3: CASSILGYGNYGYTF. The CDR3 region has the DNA TGTGCCAGTAGTATTTTGGGATACGGGAACTATGGCTACACCTTC. The whole variable domain, remainder taken from reference TRBV19 and TRBJ1-2, is DGGITQSPKYLFRKEGQNVTLSCEQNLNHDAMYWYRQDPGQGLRLIYYSQIVNDFQKGDIAEGYSVSREKKESFPLTVTSAQKNPTAFYLCASSILGYGNYGYTFGSGTRLTVV.